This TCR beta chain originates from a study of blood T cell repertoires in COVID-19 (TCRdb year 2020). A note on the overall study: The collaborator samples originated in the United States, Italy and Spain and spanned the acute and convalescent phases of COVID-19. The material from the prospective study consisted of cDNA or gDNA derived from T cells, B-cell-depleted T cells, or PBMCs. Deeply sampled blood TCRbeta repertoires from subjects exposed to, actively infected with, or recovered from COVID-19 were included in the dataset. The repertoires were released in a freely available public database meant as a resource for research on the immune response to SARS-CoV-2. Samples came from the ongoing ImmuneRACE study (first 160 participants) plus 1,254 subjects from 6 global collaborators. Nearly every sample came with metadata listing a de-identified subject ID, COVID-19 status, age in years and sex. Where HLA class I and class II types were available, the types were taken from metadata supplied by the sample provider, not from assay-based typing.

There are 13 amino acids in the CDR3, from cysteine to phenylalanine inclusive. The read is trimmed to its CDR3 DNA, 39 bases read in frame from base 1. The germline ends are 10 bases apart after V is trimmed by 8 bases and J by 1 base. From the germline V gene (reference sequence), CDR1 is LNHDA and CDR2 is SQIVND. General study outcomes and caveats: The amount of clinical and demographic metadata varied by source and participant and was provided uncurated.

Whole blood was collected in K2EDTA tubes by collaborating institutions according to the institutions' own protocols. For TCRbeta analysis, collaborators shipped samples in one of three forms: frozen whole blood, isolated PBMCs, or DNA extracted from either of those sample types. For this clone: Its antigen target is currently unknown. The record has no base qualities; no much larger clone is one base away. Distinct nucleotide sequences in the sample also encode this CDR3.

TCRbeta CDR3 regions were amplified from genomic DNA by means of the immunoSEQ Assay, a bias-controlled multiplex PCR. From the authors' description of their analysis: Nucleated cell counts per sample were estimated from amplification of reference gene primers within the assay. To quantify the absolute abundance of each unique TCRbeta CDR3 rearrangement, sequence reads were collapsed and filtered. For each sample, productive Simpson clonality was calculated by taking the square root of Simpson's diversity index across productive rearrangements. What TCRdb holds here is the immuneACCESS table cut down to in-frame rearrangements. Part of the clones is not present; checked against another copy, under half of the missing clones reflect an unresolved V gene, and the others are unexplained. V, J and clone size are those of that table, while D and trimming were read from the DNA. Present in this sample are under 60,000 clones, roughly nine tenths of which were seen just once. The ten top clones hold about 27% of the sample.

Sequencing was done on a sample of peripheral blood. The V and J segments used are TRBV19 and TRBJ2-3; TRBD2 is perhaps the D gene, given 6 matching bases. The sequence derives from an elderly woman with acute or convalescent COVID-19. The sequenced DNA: TGTGCCAGTTCCCCGGGGGGCACAGATACGCAGTATTTT. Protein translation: CASSPGGTDTQYF.